What follows are 6 T cell receptor beta chains derived from one specimen sequenced in a study of blood T cell repertoires in COVID-19. The table came from immunoSEQ multiplex PCR; TCRdb's copy has only in-frame clones and leaves some out. The sample has roughly 180,000 clones, about 81% seen once. Source material: peripheral blood. The source of these receptors is a woman over 75 with COVID-19, enrolled during active disease.

Written as DNA, the CDR3 is TGTGCCAGTAGCCAAGACAGGGCCCTGAACACCGGGGAGCTGTTTTTT. Translated, it gives CASSQDRALNTGELFF. The chain joins TRBV19 to TRBJ2-2; 7 bases align to TRBD1. CDR1 is LNHDA and CDR2 is SQIVND in the germline V gene (reference sequence). The CDR3 spans 16 residues. V shed 6 bases and J 1 base; nucleotides not matched to a gene: 8.

This chain connects TRBV5-1 to TRBJ2-5, with TRBD1 matching over 9 bases. Germline V gene sequence: CDR1 SGHRS, CDR2 YFSETQ. The CDR3 sequence is 14 residues long. Trimming at V came to 4 bases and at J to 1 base, leaving 2 bases not matched to a gene. CDR3 protein: CASSVTGGQETQYF. The CDR3 DNA is TGCGCCAGCAGCGTGACAGGGGGCCAAGAGACCCAGTACTTC.

This clone turned up a few times. The chain combines TRBV9 with TRBJ2-2, with D unresolved. Trimming took off 6 bases at V and 0 bases at J, with 6 bases between the two ends. The CDR3 is 13 residues long. CDR1 and CDR2 from the germline V gene are SGDLS and YYNGEE. The CDR3 bases are TGTGCCAGCACAGCGTCGAACACCGGGGAGCTGTTTTTT. Protein product: CASTASNTGELFF.

This rearrangement joins TRBV9 to TRBJ1-1; TRBD1 might be the D (5 bases). The V gene's germline CDR1 is SGDLS and CDR2 YYNGEE. CDR3 length: 14 amino acids. Trimming removed 3 bases from V and 4 bases from J, with 13 bases in between. The CDR3, as DNA: TGTGCCAGCAGCGCCATCGGAGGGGCCACTGAAGCTTTCTTT. This translates into CASSAIGGATEAFF. Variable domain in full (rest from reference TRBV9 and TRBJ1-1): DSGVTQTPKHLITATGQRVTLRCSPRSGDLSVYWYQQSLDQGLQFLIQYYNGEERAKGNILERFSAQQFPDLHSELNLSSLELGDSALYFCASSAIGGATEAFFGQGTRLTVV.

About this clone itself: Different DNA sequences within this sample yield the same CDR3. The chain couples TRBV29-1 to TRBJ1-5, with unresolved D. This CDR3 region has 13 residues. Trimming took off 4 bases at V and 0 bases at J, with 7 bases between the two ends. The germline CDR1 and CDR2 sequences are SQVTM and ANQGSEA. DNA of the CDR3: TGCAGCGTTGGGTTAGATAGCAATCAGCCCCAGCATTTT. It codes for CSVGLDSNQPQHF.

The chain is built from TRBV6-5 and TRBJ1-4; 9 bases are a match to TRBD1. The ends lost 0 bases at V and 7 bases at J; junction bases unmatched: 6. The V gene's germline CDR1 is MNHEY and CDR2 SVGAGI. This CDR3 is 16 amino acids long. The DNA for the CDR3 is TGTGCCAGCAGTTACTCGACTACAGGGGGCAGTGAAAAACTGTTTTTT. Translating gives CASSYSTTGGSEKLFF.